This T cell receptor (beta chain) was sequenced in a study of blood T cell repertoires in COVID-19. The authors' processing: The assay estimated nucleated cells by amplifying reference gene primers. Generated by immunoSEQ multiplex PCR, the TCRdb table keeps only in-frame clones and is missing some. The V and J calls and clone size were taken over from that table, and D and trimming were inferred from the DNA. Of 390,000 or so clones listed, 90% are singletons. Germline V lookup: CDR1 SGHTA, CDR2 FQGNSA. J lost 1 base, V lost 1 base, and 5 bases had no gene match. This CDR3 spans 16 amino acids. The rearrangement uses TRBV7-2 and TRBJ1-2, with TRBD1 matching 8 bases. Sequencing input: peripheral blood. The receptor was derived from a man aged 18-30 years with active or convalescent COVID-19. The CDR3 sequence is CASSLGTGMNNYGYTF. DNA for the CDR3: TGTGCCAGCAGCTTAGGGACAGGGATGAATAACTATGGCTACACCTTC.